A selection of T cell receptor beta chains follows, all from one sample in a study of shared clonotypes between healthy human individuals. Using immunoSEQ multiplex PCR, the repertoire was profiled, and TCRdb retains in-frame clones only, with some absent. The sample includes some 2 million clones, just under 95% seen only once; the top ten take less than 1.5%. The specimen was naive CD8+ T cells sorted from blood. The receptors derive from a man in his late teens or twenties in good health. The CDR3 runs from the conserved cysteine through the conserved F or W.

len,v_gene,j_gene,CDR3aa
15,TRBV19,TRBJ2-1,CASSSGTPGYDEQFF
13,TRBV7-9,TRBJ1-1,CASGETVSTEAFF
19,TRBV19,TRBJ2-3,CASSISRTSGSGSTDTQYF
14,TRBV4-1,TRBJ2-7,CASSTGQSSYEQYF
14,TRBV2,TRBJ2-3,CASTARYLTDTQYF
15,TRBV5-1,TRBJ2-7,CASSSGGPQADEQYF
13,TRBV14,TRBJ1-2,CASSPDRSYGYTF
14,TRBV4-3,TRBJ1-1,CASSQSSVNTEAFF
12,TRBV11-2,TRBJ2-7,CASSLVPLEQYF
16,TRBV7-9,TRBJ2-5,CASSANPSGVGETQYF
12,TRBV6-6,-,CASTNNPYEQYF
14,TRBV19,TRBJ1-3,CASRDRGYGNTIYF
13,TRBV15,TRBJ1-2,CATSTETGDGYTF
11,TRBV25-1,TRBJ2-1,CASSSHNEQFF
15,TRBV5-1,TRBJ2-5,CASSLATGAQETQYF
13,TRBV6-5,TRBJ1-2,CASSYGQGNGYTF
13,TRBV28,TRBJ1-1,CASTLHTNTEAFF
12,TRBV6-5,TRBJ2-7,CASSYYSGEQYF
18,TRBV4-3,TRBJ2-1,CASSPGTSGGSSYNEQFF
14,TRBV5-6,-,CASSGSYGSYEQYF
21,TRBV19,TRBJ2-2,CASSMADMAGGPILNTGELFF
14,TRBV28,TRBJ2-7,CASSPEWGLYEQYF
14,TRBV15,TRBJ1-5,CATSRDRSIQPQHF
11,TRBV20-1,TRBJ1-1,CSARYTGGDFF
14,TRBV6-6,TRBJ2-5,CAAERQGYQETQYF
14,TRBV13,TRBJ2-7,CASSSEDSFYEQYF
13,TRBV6-5,TRBJ2-7,CASCGRGVGEQYF
14,TRBV19,TRBJ1-1,CASMVGILDTEAFF
14,TRBV29-1,TRBJ2-5,CSVEGLLAAETQYF
15,TRBV7-2,TRBJ2-7,CASSLEDRGWYEQYF
14,TRBV2,TRBJ1-2,CASSEWEVSYGYTF
13,TRBV5-4,TRBJ2-7,CASSLMGSGEQYF
14,TRBV23-1,TRBJ2-7,CASSQSYRRYEQYF
14,TRBV27,TRBJ2-2,CASVGQGYTGELFF
13,TRBV7-9,TRBJ1-1,CASGRTGNTEAFF
16,TRBV29-1,TRBJ2-2,CSVEDLAAGDTGELFF
14,TRBV27,TRBJ2-7,CASSLGGTSYEQYF
15,TRBV28,TRBJ1-5,CASSFGRGENQPQHF
17,TRBV7-9,TRBJ1-5,CASSINRGGFSNQPQHF
17,TRBV14,TRBJ1-3,CASSQEGRGSSGNTIYF
14,TRBV9,TRBJ2-7,CASSLAGGTYEQYF
13,TRBV25-1,TRBJ1-2,CASSGGAVHGYTF
13,TRBV29-1,TRBJ1-2,CSGRTGANYGYTF
16,TRBV6-1,TRBJ1-2,CASSDRLQSSGYGYTF
16,TRBV27,TRBJ2-7,CASSLSRQGASYEQYF